The clone carrying this TCR beta chain appeared a few times. This record comes from a study of cytomegalovirus exposure and HLA in healthy donors. With 0 bases removed from V and 8 bases from J, the gap between germline ends came to 13 bases. This CDR3 is built from 15 residues. Germline V CDR1 and CDR2: LGHNA, YSLEER. 60 Vbeta and 13 Jbeta primers were used in PCR. Method: immunoSEQ multiplex PCR; TCRdb's copy keeps in-frame clones and lacks some. The sample lists 120,000 or so clones, approximately 79% seen once, with roughly 6.2% in the top ten. This receptor was identified in a man between 25 and 39 years old in good health and CMV-seropositive. The J gene is TRBJ1-4, the V gene TRBV4-3; perhaps TRBD1 as D (6 bases). Sequences were obtained from PBMCs. CDR3 region: CASSQDPRGGEKLFF. CDR3 coding DNA: TGCGCCAGCAGCCAAGACCCCAGGGGAGGGGAAAAACTGTTTTTT.